The source of this TCR beta chain is a study of shared clonotypes between healthy human individuals. The CDR3 totals 15 residues. Germline-derived CDR1 and CDR2 are SGHTA and FQGNSA. V lost 6 bases and J 2 bases, leaving 17 bases between the germline ends. Assay: immunoSEQ multiplex PCR; the TCRdb copy retains only in-frame clones and omits some. The repertoire consists of 450,000 to 600,000 clones, with 79% occurring once and the leading ten covering about an eighth. Sequencing input: PBMCs. This sequence originates from a woman in her thirties or forties in good health. Some clones in this sample may be carry-over from other donors' samples. V gene TRBV7-2 combines with J gene TRBJ2-7, with D maybe TRBD2 (5 bases). The chain's CDR3 is CASSYGVGYTYEQYF. CDR3 nucleotide sequence: TGTGCCAGCAGTTACGGGGTGGGCTATACCTACGAGCAGTACTTC.